The text below deals with one TCR beta chain. The data stem from a study of blood T cell repertoires in COVID-19. Sequenced by immunoSEQ multiplex PCR; TCRdb stores in-frame clones only, minus some. The sample consists of 150,000 to 200,000 clones, 75% to 85% of them appearing once. The CDR3 sequence is 17 residues long. The germline V gene encodes CDR1 SGDLS and CDR2 YYNGEE. Trimming removed 6 bases from V and 6 bases from J; junction bases left unmatched: 17. The sequenced sample consisted of PBMCs or T cells enriched from blood (not recorded which). V usage is TRBV9 and J usage is TRBJ2-2, with 7 bases matching TRBD2. The TCR originated in a man aged 35 to 55 who had recovered from COVID-19. CDR3 in amino acids: CASNGGYEAVFPGELFF. The CDR3 DNA follows: TGTGCCAGCAACGGGGGGTACGAGGCGGTCTTCCCCGGGGAGCTGTTTTTT.